This T cell receptor beta chain was recovered during a study of metastatic and nonmetastatic thyroid tumors. Study as a whole: Repertoire comparisons spanned blood and tumor or nodule tissue from malignant and benign thyroid patients. Broader study findings: Significantly greater TCR beta diversity was reportedly found in malignant thyroid tumors than in benign nodules (in blood and tumor).

At least ten counts were recorded for this clone. Its antigen is not identified. Prior to thyroid surgery, none of the patients had received any treatment. The authors' processing: The study's classifier, a distant-metastasis tool for papillary thyroid cancer, was built using CDR3 differences across clinicopathological groups. TCRdb re-analyzed the PCR reads using MiXCR. Clone size and V and J calls follow TCRdb, not the original study. The sample holds about 60,000 clones; about a sixth are singletons and the top ten take roughly 10%. Looked up from germline, CDR1 is SEHNR and CDR2 is FQNEAQ (reference sequence). Trimming left V 5 bases short and J 6 bases short, with 16 bases between. This CDR3 is built from 14 residues.

Sequencing was carried out using blood. The sequence was collected from a male donor with papillary thyroid cancer or a benign thyroid nodule (not recorded which). Some clones in this sample may be carry-over from other donors' samples. The chain employs TRBV7-9 and TRBJ1-1; D might be TRBD1 (5 bases). Here the CDR3 reads CASSPGPRDPEAFF. The CDR3 DNA follows: TGTGCCAGCAGCCCGGGACCCAGGGACCCTGAAGCTTTCTTT.